These 18 T cell receptor beta chains were sequenced from one sample in a study of T cells after yellow fever vaccination. TCRdb recomputed calls from the 5' RACE reads with MiXCR, one row per CDR3 protein. The sample holds about 580,000 distinct CDR3 sequences, about a sixth seen once. Sequencing was performed on PBMCs, taken around 5 days after the first yellow fever vaccination. These receptors were obtained from a young man who received the YFV17D yellow fever vaccine.

The chain is built from TRBV4-2 and TRBJ2-3; 15 bases fit TRBD2. V lost 5 bases and J lost 2; bases outside the gene matches: 14. Germline-derived CDR1 and CDR2 are LGHNA and YNFKEQ. The CDR3 has 20 residues. The CDR3 bases are TGTGCCAGCAGCAAACTCGGACTAGCGGGGGGGGAGAGGAACACAGATACGCAGTATTTT. It translates to CASSKLGLAGGERNTDTQYF.

This clonotype was counted only a few times. The V and J genes are TRBV5-1 and TRBJ2-1; D gene unclear. The germline gives CDR1 SGHRS, CDR2 YFSETQ. Trimming pared 4 bases from V and 5 bases from J, leaving 16 bases between. The CDR3 has 15 amino acids. The CDR3 coding sequence is TGCGCCAGCAGCCTCCAACTCACTACCAACAATGAGCAGTTCTTC. It specifies CASSLQLTTNNEQFF. Together with reference TRBV5-1 and TRBJ2-1, the CDR3 gives the full variable domain: KAGVTQTPRYLIKTRGQQVTLSCSPISGHRSVSWYQQTPGQGLQFLFEYFSETQRNKGNFPGRFSGRQFSNSRSEMNVSTLELGDSALYLCASSLQLTTNNEQFFGPGTRLTVL.

The rearrangement links TRBV18 to TRBJ2-3; D gene unclear. Trimming removed 4 bases at V and 2 bases at J, with 16 bases between. This CDR3 has 16 residues. Germline lookup yields CDR1 KGHSH and CDR2 LQKENI. This CDR3 is CASSRGSPSLTDTQYF. In DNA form, the CDR3 reads TGTGCCAGCTCACGTGGAAGTCCCTCACTCACAGATACGCAGTATTTT.

This rearrangement joins TRBV6-5 to TRBJ1-6, with D unresolved. CDR1 is MNHEY and CDR2 is SVGAGI in the germline V gene. The CDR3 totals 15 residues. V lost 1 base, J lost 10 bases, and 14 bases lay in between. The chain's CDR3 is CASSYFGKGESPLHF. The CDR3, as DNA: TGTGCCAGCAGTTACTTCGGCAAGGGCGAGTCACCCCTCCACTTT.

V gene TRBV5-1 combines with J gene TRBJ2-3, with D possibly TRBD1 on 5 matching bases. Germline-derived CDR1 and CDR2 are SGHRS and YFSETQ. V was cut by 6 bases and J by 2 bases, with 19 bases left in between. The CDR3 runs 16 residues. This CDR3 reads CASTGADSGSTDTQYF. CDR3 bases: TGCGCCAGCACTGGGGCGGATTCGGGTTCCACAGATACGCAGTATTTT. The variable domain in full, completed from reference TRBV5-1 and TRBJ2-3, reads KAGVTQTPRYLIKTRGQQVTLSCSPISGHRSVSWYQQTPGQGLQFLFEYFSETQRNKGNFPGRFSGRQFSNSRSEMNVSTLELGDSALYLCASTGADSGSTDTQYFGPGTRLTVL.

This clonotype was picked up one time. V and J are TRBV5-1 and TRBJ2-7; 7 bases match TRBD1. The V gene end was trimmed by 7 bases and the J gene end by 5 bases; junction bases not matched to a gene: 15. Germline V lookup: CDR1 SGHRS, CDR2 YFSETQ. This CDR3 contains 15 residues. The CDR3 DNA reads TGCGCCAGCGTTTGGAGACAGGGTCATTTGCACGAGCAGTACGTC. It is translated as CASVWRQGHLHEQYV.

Comment on this clonotype: At one end the junction does not follow the germline gene, possibly because of a read error. The gene calls are TRBV20-1 and TRBJ2-3; D may match TRBD1 or TRBD2 (7 bases each). The CDR3 runs 13 residues. Germline CDR1 is DFQATT and CDR2 is SNEGSKA (reference sequence). The CDR3 loop reads CSASEVAGPGGPF. CDR3 coding DNA: TGCAGTGCTAGTGAGGTAGCGGGCCCAGGGGGTCCGTTT.

This clonotype was detected only a few times. The CDR3 DNA is TGCGCCAGCAGCTTGGCCAGAAATAATTCACCCCTCCACTTT. This codes for CASSLARNNSPLHF. The J gene is TRBJ1-6, the V gene TRBV5-1; D ambiguous. V was trimmed by 0 bases and J by 5 bases, leaving 6 bases between them. Germline V gene data show CDR1 as SGHRS and CDR2 as YFSETQ. CDR3 length equals 14 residues.

This clonotype has a handful of counts. The V gene is TRBV28, the J gene TRBJ2-2; D remains unclear. The CDR3 consists of 15 residues. Germline V CDR1 and CDR2: MDHEN, SYDVKM. Trimming took off 5 bases at V and 7 bases at J, with 17 bases between the two ends. The CDR3 protein is CASSSRGRSDGELFF. The CDR3 nucleotides read TGTGCCAGCAGTAGCCGCGGACGGAGTGACGGGGAGCTGTTTTTT. The full variable domain, its missing parts supplied by reference TRBV28 and TRBJ2-2, is DVKVTQSSRYLVKRTGEKVFLECVQDMDHENMFWYRQDPGLGLRLIYFSYDVKMKEKGDIPEGYSVSREKKERFSLILESASTNQTSMYLCASSSRGRSDGELFFGEGSRLTVL.

This clonotype appeared once. V and J are TRBV29-1 and TRBJ2-1; D might be TRBD1 (6 bases). The CDR3 contains 14 residues. V lost 5 bases to trimming and J lost 3 bases, with 14 bases between them. Per germline, CDR1 SQVTM and CDR2 ANQGSEA. The CDR3 loop is CSVRQDIGYNEQFF. The CDR3 coding sequence is TGCAGCGTTAGACAGGATATAGGCTACAATGAGCAGTTCTTC.

V usage is TRBV5-1 and J usage is TRBJ1-2; tentative D call: TRBD1 (5 bases). The CDR3 extends over 14 amino acids. The germline V gene has CDR1 SGHRS and CDR2 YFSETQ. Deletions cut 4 bases from V and 8 bases from J, with 18 bases between. Here the CDR3 reads CASSPGPPYGGYTF. The DNA of the CDR3 is TGCGCCAGCAGCCCGGGACCCCCTTATGGGGGCTACACCTTC.

The rearrangement links TRBV6-5 to TRBJ1-6; possible D gene TRBD1, 5 bases. V lost 4 bases and J lost 5, with 12 bases in between. The CDR3 has 15 residues. From germline, CDR1 is MNHEY and CDR2 SVGAGI. In DNA, the CDR3 is TGTGCCAGCAGTTCTCAGGGAATCGATAATTCACCCCTCCACTTT. It is translated as CASSSQGIDNSPLHF.

V and J are TRBV4-2 and TRBJ2-7, with 7 bases aligning to TRBD1. From germline, CDR1 is LGHNA and CDR2 YNFKEQ. The CDR3 extends over 13 amino acids. With V trimmed by 6 bases and J by 5 bases, 7 bases remained unmatched. CDR3 DNA: TGTGCCAGCAGGGAAACAGGGGACGACGAGCAGTACGTC. Translating it yields CASRETGDDEQYV.

The J gene is TRBJ2-2, the V gene TRBV12-3 or TRBV12-4; 8 nucleotides line up with TRBD2. V shed 2 bases and J 3 bases; nucleotides not matched to a gene: 5. The CDR3 contains 16 residues. The CDR3 here is CASSLTGGYDTGELFF. DNA for the CDR3: TGTGCCAGCAGTTTAACGGGGGGGTATGACACCGGGGAGCTGTTTTTT.

The chain couples TRBV7-8 to TRBJ2-7; 9 positions agree with TRBD2. The CDR3 covers 15 residues. CDR1 SGHVS and CDR2 FQNEAQ come from the germline V gene. Unmatched junction bases numbered 13, after V lost 6 bases and J lost 7 bases. The CDR3 loop is CASRTARLAGKEQYF. CDR3 nucleotide sequence: TGTGCCAGCAGGACCGCGCGGCTAGCGGGGAAGGAGCAGTACTTC.

This clonotype was found many times. The chain links TRBV18 to TRBJ2-5; D is undetermined. Trimming cost V 8 bases and J 5 bases, with 12 bases left between them. CDR3 length: 12 amino acids. The germline V gene encodes CDR1 KGHSH and CDR2 LQKENI. CDR3 bases: TGTGCCAGCAGCCCTCTTCAGGAGACCCAGTACTTC. Translation gives CASSPLQETQYF.

The chain recombines TRBV12-3 or TRBV12-4 with TRBJ1-1, with a weak D call TRBD1 (6 bases). The CDR3 has 14 amino acids. The ends were cut back, 6 bases at V and 5 bases at J, with 16 bases in the middle. CDR3 loop: CASRFSGEQTEAFF. DNA of the CDR3: TGTGCCAGCAGGTTCTCAGGGGAACAGACTGAAGCTTTCTTT.

The V call is TRBV19, the J call TRBJ2-7, with D uncertain. With 3 bases removed from V and 2 bases from J, the gap between germline ends came to 8 bases. Germline V gene data show CDR1 as LNHDA and CDR2 as SQIVND (reference sequence). This CDR3 region has 13 residues. The CDR3 DNA reads TGTGCCAGTAGTATTACCAGGACCTACGAGCAGTACTTC. Its protein product is CASSITRTYEQYF.